Below are 4 T cell receptor beta chains sequenced from a single sample in a study of early T cells in non-severe SARS-CoV-2 infection. TCRdb redid the calling of the 5' RACE reads with MiXCR, one entry per CDR3 protein. Of 60,000 to 75,000 distinct CDR3 sequences in the sample, 10% to 15% were seen once. The sequencing sample was made of whole blood. The receptors derive from an adult who was a healthcare worker with PCR-confirmed SARS-CoV-2 infection or an uninfected control (not recorded which).

This clonotype was picked up a small number of times. The V gene is TRBV7-2, the J gene TRBJ2-5; D remains ambiguous. Germline CDR1 and CDR2: SGHTA and FQGNSA. Deletions cut 1 base from V and 2 bases from J, with 8 bases between. The length of the CDR3 is 14 residues. This CDR3 reads CASSLVSYQETQYF. For the CDR3, the DNA is TGTGCCAGCAGCTTAGTTTCGTATCAAGAGACCCAGTACTTC.

This clonotype has at least ten counts. The CDR3 is CASSVESRGPLSNTEAFF. DNA for the CDR3: TGTGCCAGCAGCGTAGAAAGCAGGGGTCCACTATCGAACACTGAAGCTTTCTTT. The chain has TRBV9 and TRBJ1-1; D is possibly TRBD1 (6 bases). Germline CDR1 reads SGDLS; CDR2 reads YYNGEE. The ends were cut back, 0 bases at V and 1 base at J, with 19 bases in the middle. The length of the CDR3 is 18 residues.

V usage is TRBV20-1 and J usage is TRBJ2-2; TRBD1 matches 7 bases. V lost 2 bases and J lost 7; bases outside the gene matches: 7. CDR3 length: 14 residues. In germline, CDR1 is DFQATT, CDR2 SNEGSKA (reference sequence). Here the CDR3 DNA reads TGCAGTGCTAGACCCCGACAGGGTGGCGGGGAGCTGTTTTTT. Its translation is CSARPRQGGGELFF.

This clonotype was detected only a few times. The rearrangement uses TRBV6-1 and TRBJ2-1, with a possible D match to TRBD2 (6 bases). CDR1 and CDR2 from the germline V gene are MNHNS and SASEGT. V was trimmed by 6 bases and J by 4 bases, leaving 13 bases between them. The CDR3 spans 14 residues. CDR3 nucleotides: TGTGCCAGCAGCGGGGGTCAGCATTACAATGAGCAGTTCTTC. It yields the protein CASSGGQHYNEQFF.